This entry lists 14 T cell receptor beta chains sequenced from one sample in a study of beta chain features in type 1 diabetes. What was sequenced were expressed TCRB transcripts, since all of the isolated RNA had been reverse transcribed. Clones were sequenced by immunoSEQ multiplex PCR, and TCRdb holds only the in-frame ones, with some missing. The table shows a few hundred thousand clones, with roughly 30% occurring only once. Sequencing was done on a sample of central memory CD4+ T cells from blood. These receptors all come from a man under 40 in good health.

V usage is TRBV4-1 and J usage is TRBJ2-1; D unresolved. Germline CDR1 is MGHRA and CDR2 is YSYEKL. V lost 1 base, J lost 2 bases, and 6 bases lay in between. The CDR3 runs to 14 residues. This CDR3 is CASSQGRTYNEQFF. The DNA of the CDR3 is TGCGCCAGCAGCCAAGGGCGGACCTACAATGAGCAGTTCTTC.

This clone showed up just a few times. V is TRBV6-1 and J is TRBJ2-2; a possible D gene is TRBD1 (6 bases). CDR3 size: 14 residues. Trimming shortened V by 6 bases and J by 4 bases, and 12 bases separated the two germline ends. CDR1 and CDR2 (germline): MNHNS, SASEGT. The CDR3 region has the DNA TGTGCCAGCAGGGACAGTTATAGCACCGGGGAGCTGTTTTTT. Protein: CASRDSYSTGELFF.

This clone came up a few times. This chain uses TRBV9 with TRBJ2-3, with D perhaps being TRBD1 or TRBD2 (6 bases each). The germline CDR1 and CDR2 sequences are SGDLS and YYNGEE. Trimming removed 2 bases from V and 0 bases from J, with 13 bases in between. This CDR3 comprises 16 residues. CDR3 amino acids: CASSVGGRTSTDTQYF. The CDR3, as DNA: TGTGCCAGCAGCGTCGGGGGCCGGACGAGCACAGATACGCAGTATTTT.

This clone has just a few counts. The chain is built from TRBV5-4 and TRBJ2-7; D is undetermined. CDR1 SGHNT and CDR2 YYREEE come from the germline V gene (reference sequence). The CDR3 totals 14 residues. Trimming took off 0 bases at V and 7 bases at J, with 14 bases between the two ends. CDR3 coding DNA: TGTGCCAGCAGCTTGGATGGCAGGATGGGAGAGCAGTACTTC. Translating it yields CASSLDGRMGEQYF.

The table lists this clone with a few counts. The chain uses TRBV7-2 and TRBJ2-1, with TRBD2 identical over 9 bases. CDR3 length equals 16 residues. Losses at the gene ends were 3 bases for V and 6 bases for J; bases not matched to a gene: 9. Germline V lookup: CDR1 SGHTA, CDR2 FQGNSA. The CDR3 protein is CASSLSSGSVGNEQFF. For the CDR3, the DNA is TGTGCCAGCAGCTTGAGTAGCGGGAGTGTAGGCAATGAGCAGTTCTTC.

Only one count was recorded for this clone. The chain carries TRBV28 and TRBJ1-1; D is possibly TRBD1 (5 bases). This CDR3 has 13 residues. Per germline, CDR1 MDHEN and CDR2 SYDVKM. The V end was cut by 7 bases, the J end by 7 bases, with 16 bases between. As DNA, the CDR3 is TGTGCCAGCACCGGGACGTCGGTCGGTGAAGCTTTCTTT. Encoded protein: CASTGTSVGEAFF.

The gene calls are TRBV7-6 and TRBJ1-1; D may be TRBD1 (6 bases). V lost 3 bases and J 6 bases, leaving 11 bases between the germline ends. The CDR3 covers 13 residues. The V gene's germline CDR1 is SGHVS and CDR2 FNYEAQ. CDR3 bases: TGTGCCAGCAGCTTCGGACAGACCGCTGAAGCTTTCTTT. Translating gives CASSFGQTAEAFF. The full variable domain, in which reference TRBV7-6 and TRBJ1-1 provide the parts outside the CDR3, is GAGVSQSPRYKVTKRGQDVALRCDPISGHVSLYWYRQALGQGPEFLTYFNYEAQQDKSGLPNDRFSAERPEGSISTLTIQRTEQRDSAMYRCASSFGQTAEAFFGQGTRLTVV.

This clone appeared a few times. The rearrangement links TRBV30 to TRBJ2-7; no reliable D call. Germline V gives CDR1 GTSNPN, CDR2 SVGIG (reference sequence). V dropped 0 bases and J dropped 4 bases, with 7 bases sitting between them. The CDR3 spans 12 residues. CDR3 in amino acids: CAWSVGLYEQYF. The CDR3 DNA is TGTGCCTGGAGTGTGGGCTTATACGAGCAGTACTTC.

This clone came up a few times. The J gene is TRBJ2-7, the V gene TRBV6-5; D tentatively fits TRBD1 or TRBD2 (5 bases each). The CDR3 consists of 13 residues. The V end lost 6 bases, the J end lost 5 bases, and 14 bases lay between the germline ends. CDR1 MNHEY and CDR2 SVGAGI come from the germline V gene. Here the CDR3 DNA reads TGTGCCAGCAGAAACCCCGGGACCCACGAGCAGTACTTC. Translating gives CASRNPGTHEQYF.

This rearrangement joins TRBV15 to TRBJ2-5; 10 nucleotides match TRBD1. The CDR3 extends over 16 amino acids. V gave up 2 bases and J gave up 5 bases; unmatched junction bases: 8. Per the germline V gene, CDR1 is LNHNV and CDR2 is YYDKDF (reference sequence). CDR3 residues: CATSRPDRGRRETQYF. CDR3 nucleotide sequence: TGTGCCACCAGCAGACCAGACAGGGGGCGCCGGGAGACCCAGTACTTC.

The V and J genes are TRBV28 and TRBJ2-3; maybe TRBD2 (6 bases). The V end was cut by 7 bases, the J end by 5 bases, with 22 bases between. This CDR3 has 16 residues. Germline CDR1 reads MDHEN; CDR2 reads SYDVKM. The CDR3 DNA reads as TGTGCCAGCAATTCCCGCACGGGGCGGGACCTAGATACGCAGTATTTT. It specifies CASNSRTGRDLDTQYF.

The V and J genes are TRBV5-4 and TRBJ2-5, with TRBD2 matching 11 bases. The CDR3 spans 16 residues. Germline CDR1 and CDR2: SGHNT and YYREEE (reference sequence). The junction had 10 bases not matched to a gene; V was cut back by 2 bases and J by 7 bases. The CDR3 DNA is TGTGCCAGCAGCTTAGGGAATAGCGGGGGGGCCGGGACCCAGTACTTC. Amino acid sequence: CASSLGNSGGAGTQYF.

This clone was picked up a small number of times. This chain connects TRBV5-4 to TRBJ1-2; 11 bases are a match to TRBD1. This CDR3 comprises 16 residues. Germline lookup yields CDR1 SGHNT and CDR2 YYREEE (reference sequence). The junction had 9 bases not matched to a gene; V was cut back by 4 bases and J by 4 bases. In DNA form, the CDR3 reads TGTGCCAGCAGCCCTGGTGGACAGGGGGCATCCTATGGCTACACCTTC. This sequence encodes CASSPGGQGASYGYTF.

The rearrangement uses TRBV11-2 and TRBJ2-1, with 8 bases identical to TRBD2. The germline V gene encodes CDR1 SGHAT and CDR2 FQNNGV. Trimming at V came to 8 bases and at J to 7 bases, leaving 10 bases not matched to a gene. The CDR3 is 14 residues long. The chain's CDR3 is CASRSDSGMNEQFF. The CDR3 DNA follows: TGTGCCAGCCGAAGTGATAGCGGGATGAATGAGCAGTTCTTC.